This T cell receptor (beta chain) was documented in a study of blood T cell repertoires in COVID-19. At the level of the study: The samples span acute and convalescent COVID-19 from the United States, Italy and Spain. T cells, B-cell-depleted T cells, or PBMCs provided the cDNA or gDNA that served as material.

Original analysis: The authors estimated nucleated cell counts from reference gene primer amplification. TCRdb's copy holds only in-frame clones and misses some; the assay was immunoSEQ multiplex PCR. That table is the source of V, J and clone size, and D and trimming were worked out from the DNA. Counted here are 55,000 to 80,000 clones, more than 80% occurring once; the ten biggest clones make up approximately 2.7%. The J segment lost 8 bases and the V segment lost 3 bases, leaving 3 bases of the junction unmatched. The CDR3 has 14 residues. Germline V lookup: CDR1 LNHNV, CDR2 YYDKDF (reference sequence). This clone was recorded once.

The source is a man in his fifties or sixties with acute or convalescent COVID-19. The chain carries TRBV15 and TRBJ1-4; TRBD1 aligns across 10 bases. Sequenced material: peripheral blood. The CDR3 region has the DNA TGTGCCACCAGCAGGGACAGGGGGAACGAAAAACTGTTTTTT. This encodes CATSRDRGNEKLFF. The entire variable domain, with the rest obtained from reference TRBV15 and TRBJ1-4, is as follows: DAMVIQNPRYQVTQFGKPVTLSCSQTLNHNVMYWYQQKSSQAPKLLFHYYDKDFNNEADTPDNFQSRRPNTSFCFLDIRSPGLGDTAMYLCATSRDRGNEKLFFGSGTQLSVL.